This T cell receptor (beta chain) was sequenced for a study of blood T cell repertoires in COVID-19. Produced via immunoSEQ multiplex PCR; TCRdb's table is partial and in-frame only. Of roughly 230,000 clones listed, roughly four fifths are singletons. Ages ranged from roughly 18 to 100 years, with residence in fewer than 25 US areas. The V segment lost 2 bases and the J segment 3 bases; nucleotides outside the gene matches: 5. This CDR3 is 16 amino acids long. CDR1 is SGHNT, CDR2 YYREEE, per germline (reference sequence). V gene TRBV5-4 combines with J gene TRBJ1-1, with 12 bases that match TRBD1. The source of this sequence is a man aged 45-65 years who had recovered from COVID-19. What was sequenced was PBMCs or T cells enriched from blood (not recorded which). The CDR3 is CASSLGTGGWDTEAFF. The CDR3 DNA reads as TGTGCCAGCAGCTTAGGGACAGGGGGCTGGGACACTGAAGCTTTCTTT.